This section outlines one T cell receptor (beta chain) sequence together with its context. Deletions cut 3 bases from V and 2 bases from J, with 14 bases between. Germline CDR1 MNHNS, CDR2 SASEGT. There are 15 residues in the CDR3. These data belong to a study of T cell changes during pregnancy in multiple sclerosis. The table came from immunoSEQ multiplex PCR; TCRdb's copy has only in-frame clones and leaves some out. The sample carries about 67,000 clones, approximately 93% recorded once. This chain links TRBV6-1 with TRBJ2-7; D remains ambiguous. This specimen was peripheral blood, taken in the second trimester of pregnancy. The clonotype comes from a female donor with multiple sclerosis, enrolled in a pregnancy study. CDR3 sequence (DNA): TGTGCCAGCAGTGAGGCCAGTTCCTTCACCTACGAGCAGTACTTC. Amino acids: CASSEASSFTYEQYF.